This T cell receptor beta chain was obtained from a study of CD8 T cells in Susac syndrome. Sequencing of TCR beta, carried out with a high-throughput approach, was applied to CD8+ and CD4+ T cells from the blood. The RNA input was 0.5 to 1 ug, and it was reverse transcribed with random hexamers. immunoSEQ multiplex PCR amplified TCR beta CDR3 across 54 Vbeta, 13 Jbeta. In TCRdb, the immunoSEQ multiplex PCR reads were re-called with MiXCR into one record per CDR3 protein. The table lists approximately 230,000 distinct CDR3 sequences, approximately 92% of them singletons. Per the germline V gene, CDR1 is GTSNPN and CDR2 is SVGIG (reference sequence). Deletions cut 0 bases from V and 5 bases from J, with 8 bases between. This CDR3 contains 14 residues.

The V call is TRBV30, the J call TRBJ1-6; D is possibly TRBD1 (6 bases). Sequencing was done on a sample of CD4+ T cells from PBMCs. The TCR sequence derives from a human donor with multiple sclerosis. CDR3 residues: CAWSVGGNNSPLHF. The CDR3 DNA follows: TGTGCCTGGAGTGTAGGGGGAAATAATTCACCCCTCCACTTT.